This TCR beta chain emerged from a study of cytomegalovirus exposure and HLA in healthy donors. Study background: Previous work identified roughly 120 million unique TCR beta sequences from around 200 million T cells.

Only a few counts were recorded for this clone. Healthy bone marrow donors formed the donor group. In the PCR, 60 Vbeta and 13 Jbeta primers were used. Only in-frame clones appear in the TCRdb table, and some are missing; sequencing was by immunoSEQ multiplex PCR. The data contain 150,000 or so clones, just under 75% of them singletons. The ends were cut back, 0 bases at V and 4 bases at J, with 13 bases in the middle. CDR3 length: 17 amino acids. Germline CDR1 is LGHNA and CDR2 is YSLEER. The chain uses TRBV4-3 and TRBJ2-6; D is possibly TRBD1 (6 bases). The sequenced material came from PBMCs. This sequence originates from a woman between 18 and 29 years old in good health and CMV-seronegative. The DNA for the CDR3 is TGCGCCAGCAGCCAAGAGAACCAGGGGTCCGGGGCCAACGTCCTGACTTTC. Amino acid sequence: CASSQENQGSGANVLTF.